The rows below give T cell receptor beta chains drawn from one sample of a study of OX40 agonist ivuxolimab in advanced cancers. TCRdb's copy holds only in-frame clones and misses some; the assay was immunoSEQ multiplex PCR. The table lists some 90,000 clones, around 87% of them singletons. The sequences come from CD4+ or CD8+ T cells sorted from blood, collected in a trial of the OX40 agonist ivuxolimab. These receptors came from an adult with an advanced solid tumor such as melanoma, head and neck, liver or kidney cancer. Each CDR3 is given with its conserved first and last residue. The order of the fields is V gene, clone size, J gene, D gene, CDR3 DNA, CDR3 protein. A D gene is named only where the DNA matches it firmly. The listing skips clone size in some rows; elsewhere it reads once, few, many or a size class.

TRBV11-3	NA	TRBJ2-3	TRBD2	TGTGCCAGCAGTTTCAGGGTAGCGGGAGACGGGGCCACAGATACGCAGTATTTT	CASSFRVAGDGATDTQYF
TRBV11-3	once	TRBJ2-2	NA	TGTGCCAGCAGCCTCGGAGGGGGGTCTTACACCGGGGAGCTGTTTTTT	CASSLGGGSYTGELFF
TRBV19	NA	TRBJ2-5	NA	TGTGCCAGTAGTGGACAGAGGGGCCAAGAGACCCAGTACTTC	CASSGQRGQETQYF
TRBV19	NA	TRBJ1-4	TRBD1	TGTGCCAGTAGTCCAATGACAGGGTGGGGTGAAAAACTGTTTTTT	CASSPMTGWGEKLFF
TRBV6-6	many	TRBJ1-5	TRBD1	TGTGCCAGCAGCCCGAAGGGACAGTTCAATCAGCCCCAGCATTTT	CASSPKGQFNQPQHF
TRBV5-6	NA	TRBJ2-6	NA	TGTGCCAGCAGCTTCAGGGGACCTGGGGCCAACGTCCTGACTTTC	CASSFRGPGANVLTF
TRBV21-1	NA	TRBJ2-1	NA	TGTGCCAGCAGCAAGGGGACGGGTCCCTACAATGAGCAGTTCTTC	CASSKGTGPYNEQFF
TRBV19	NA	TRBJ2-3	TRBD2	TGTGCCAGTAGTATAGGCTGGATTAGCGGGTTGAGCACAGATACGCAGTATTTT	CASSIGWISGLSTDTQYF
TRBV5-4	NA	TRBJ2-7	NA	TGTGCCAGCAGCTTGGAGGGCTCCTACGAGCAGTACTTC	CASSLEGSYEQYF
TRBV5-1	NA	TRBJ2-3	NA	TGCGCCAGCAGCCCTACTAGAGGTGGAGATACGCAGTATTTT	CASSPTRGGDTQYF
TRBV6-4	few	TRBJ1-5	NA	TGTGCCAGCAGACCTCGGGATCAGCCCCAGCATTTT	CASRPRDQPQHF
TRBV30	NA	TRBJ1-2	NA	TGTGCCTGGGTGGGGCAGGGGAATTTTTATGGCTACACCTTC	CAWVGQGNFYGYTF
TRBV19	NA	TRBJ2-6	TRBD1	TGTGCCAGTAGTATATCGGACAGGGGGGTTGGGGCCAACGTCCTGACTTTC	CASSISDRGVGANVLTF
TRBV19	NA	TRBJ1-2	NA	TGTGCCAGTATAATTGCAAGACGGATCTTC	CASIIARRIF
TRBV6-5	NA	TRBJ1-3	NA	TGTGCCAGCAGCCCTAACTCTGGAAACACCATATATTTT	CASSPNSGNTIYF
TRBV7-3	NA	TRBJ2-7	TRBD1	TGTGCCAGCAGCTCAGCAGGGGGCAACTCCTACGAGCAGTACTTC	CASSSAGGNSYEQYF
TRBV7-8	NA	TRBJ1-1	NA	TGTGCCAGCAGCTTCAATCGCTTCGAAACTAACACTGAAGCTTTCTTT	CASSFNRFETNTEAFF
TRBV5-4	NA	TRBJ2-1	NA	TGTGCCAGCAGCGCCGGGATTCAGGGGTACAATGAGCAGTTCTTC	CASSAGIQGYNEQFF
TRBV11-3	NA	TRBJ1-1	TRBD1	TGTGCCAGCAGCTTCGACAGGGGGCCTGGTGAAGCTTTCTTT	CASSFDRGPGEAFF
TRBV12-5	once	TRBJ1-3	TRBD1	TGTGCTAGTGGCCATGGGACAGGGGGCATAAGAGGAAACACCATATATTTT	CASGHGTGGIRGNTIYF
TRBV28	once	TRBJ1-2	NA	TGTGCCAGCATCCTTAGTGGGGGGGCAGAGTATGGCTACACCTTC	CASILSGGAEYGYTF
TRBV5-6	NA	TRBJ1-1	TRBD1	TGTGCCAGCAGCCCAAGGACAGGCTACAACACTGAAGCTTTCTTT	CASSPRTGYNTEAFF
TRBV19	NA	TRBJ1-5	TRBD1	TGTGCCAGTAGTAAGGACAGGGAGAATCAGCCCCAGCATTTT	CASSKDRENQPQHF
TRBV4-3	NA	TRBJ1-2	NA	TGCGCCAGCAGCCAAGATTTTCAGGGCTCGTATGGCTACACCTTC	CASSQDFQGSYGYTF
TRBV10-3	NA	TRBJ2-7	TRBD2	TGTGCCATCAGTCCGGGACTAACCTACGAGCAGTACTTC	CAISPGLTYEQYF
TRBV27	few	TRBJ1-5	NA	TGTGCCAGCAGTTCGGGCAATCAGCCCCAGCATTTT	CASSSGNQPQHF
TRBV7-7	NA	TRBJ2-1	NA	TGTGCCAGCAGCCCGGACTCCTACAATGAGCAGTTCTTC	CASSPDSYNEQFF
TRBV5-4	NA	TRBJ1-1	NA	TGTGCCAGCAGCTTACCCGGGACAGAAGCTTTCTTT	CASSLPGTEAFF
TRBV30	NA	TRBJ1-4	NA	TGTGCCTGGAGTGTAAGGTCCGTGGCTGGGGGCGAAAAACTGTTTTTT	CAWSVRSVAGGEKLFF
TRBV5-1	NA	TRBJ2-7	NA	TGCGCCAGCAGCTTCGGGATGGCCTACGAGCAGTACTTC	CASSFGMAYEQYF
TRBV7-9	NA	TRBJ2-2	TRBD2	TGTGCCAGCAGCCGCGGACTAGCGGGAGGTAGCGACGGGGAGCTGTTTTTT	CASSRGLAGGSDGELFF
TRBV28	NA	TRBJ1-1	NA	TGTGCCAGCAGTCCCCCACAGGGATTCGGCACTGAAGCTTTCTTT	CASSPPQGFGTEAFF
TRBV27	NA	TRBJ1-4	TRBD1	TGTGCCAGCAGCTGGGACAGATGGGGTGAAAAACTGTTTTTT	CASSWDRWGEKLFF
TRBV29-1	NA	TRBJ2-1	TRBD2	TGCAGCGTTGAGGGACTAGGCCGCTCCTACAATGAGCAGTTCTTC	CSVEGLGRSYNEQFF
TRBV4-2	NA	TRBJ1-2	TRBD1	TGTGCCAGCAGCCAAAACCTGGGACAGGGGCTCATCTATGGCTACACCTTC	CASSQNLGQGLIYGYTF
TRBV28	once	TRBJ1-1	NA	TGTGCCAGCAGTATCCCACCTAGGGACAAAGCTTTCTTT	CASSIPPRDKAFF
TRBV12-5	NA	TRBJ1-2	NA	TGTGCTAGTGGATCAACCGGGACTTCATACGACTATGGCTACACCTTC	CASGSTGTSYDYGYTF
TRBV7-8	NA	TRBJ1-3	NA	TGTGCCAGCAGCTTAGTGGAGACAACTATCTCTGGAAACACCATATATTTT	CASSLVETTISGNTIYF
TRBV10-1	NA	TRBJ2-3	NA	TGCGCCAGCAGTGACGGAACAGATACGCAGTATTTT	CASSDGTDTQYF
TRBV2	NA	TRBJ2-3	NA	TGTGCCAGCAGTGAACCTCGGGGAGGGGGACAAAACACAGATACGCAGTATTTT	CASSEPRGGGQNTDTQYF
TRBV11-3	NA	TRBJ2-3	NA	TGTGCCAGCAGCCCCCCCGGGGTAGATACGCAGTATTTT	CASSPPGVDTQYF
TRBV10-3	few	TRBJ2-3	TRBD1	TGTGCCATCAGCCTAGACAGGGGCACAGATACGCAGTATTTT	CAISLDRGTDTQYF
TRBV11-3	many	TRBJ2-1	NA	TGTGCCAGCAGCTTAACCTCCTACAATGAGCAGTTCTTC	CASSLTSYNEQFF
TRBV7-6	NA	TRBJ1-6	NA	TGTGCCAGCAGCCCCCCGAACTCACCCCTCCACTTT	CASSPPNSPLHF
TRBV27	NA	TRBJ2-7	TRBD2	TGTGCCAGCAGTTTATCGAGCGGGGTAAGCTCCTACGAGCAGTACTTC	CASSLSSGVSSYEQYF
TRBV27	NA	TRBJ2-7	TRBD2	TGTGCCAGCAGTATGCGACTAGCGATCTCCTACGAGCAGTACTTC	CASSMRLAISYEQYF
TRBV11-3	NA	TRBJ2-1	NA	TGTGCCAGCAGCTTGAGAAGGGACGGGGGCGATGAGCAGTTCTTC	CASSLRRDGGDEQFF
TRBV10-3	few	TRBJ2-1	NA	TGTGCCATCAGTGAAGGGGATTCCTACAATGAGCAGTTCTTC	CAISEGDSYNEQFF
TRBV2	NA	TRBJ1-2	NA	TGTGCCAGCAAAGGCAGCCTTTCAAACTATGGCTACACCTTC	CASKGSLSNYGYTF
TRBV11-3	NA	TRBJ1-1	TRBD1	TGTGCCAGCAGCCGGCCGGGACAGGGAAACACTGAAGCTTTCTTT	CASSRPGQGNTEAFF
TRBV9	NA	TRBJ2-3	NA	TGTGCCAGCAGCGTAGAAACAGATACGCAGTATTTT	CASSVETDTQYF
TRBV28	NA	TRBJ2-7	NA	TGTGCCAGCAGTTCCTGGGCCGAGGACGAGCAGTACTTC	CASSSWAEDEQYF
TRBV11-1	NA	TRBJ2-1	TRBD1	TGTGCCAGCAGCTTAGGGACAGGGTTGTTTGAGCAGTTCTTC	CASSLGTGLFEQFF
TRBV5-1	NA	TRBJ2-3	TRBD2	TGCGCCAGCAGCCCGGGGACTAGCGGACCCACAGATACGCAGTATTTT	CASSPGTSGPTDTQYF